This T cell receptor (beta chain) was sequenced for a study of T cell repertoires in cytomegalovirus infection. Broader study findings: The study found HLA-C-restricted CMV-specific TCR beta clonotypes dominating the ex vivo response. Frequencies of public TCR beta families were cumulated, and this identified carriers of CMV plus the relevant HLA.

Using its own MiXCR run on the reads, TCRdb lists one record per CDR3 protein. The sample lists approximately 160,000 distinct CDR3 sequences; more than 15% were seen once. The J segment lost 2 bases and the V segment lost 4 bases, leaving 9 bases of the junction unmatched. This CDR3 is built from 16 residues. Germline CDR1 is SGHVS and CDR2 is FQNEAQ. In this sample, this clonotype turned up a few times. The antigen is not known. Source material: CD8+ T cells from PBMCs. The rearrangement links TRBV7-8 to TRBJ2-7, with 9 bases that match TRBD1. The receptor was isolated from a human donor in good health (CMV status not recorded). Some clones in this sample may be carry-over from other donors' samples. In nucleotides, the CDR3 is TGTGCCAGCAGCTCCCGGGACAGGGAGTTCGCCTACGAGCAGTACTTC. Its protein is CASSSRDREFAYEQYF.